This entry features one T cell receptor (beta chain) sequence. Expressed TCRB transcripts were sequenced after all isolated RNA was converted to cDNA. This table comes from immunoSEQ multiplex PCR, and its TCRdb copy is limited to in-frame clones, with some not included. The sample has about 900,000 clones, roughly 16% seen once. Populations obtained by sorting all exceeded 95% purity. The sample comes from a study of beta chain features in type 1 diabetes. On the study more broadly: Age, gender and cell yields were similar between patients and healthy donors.

The sequenced material came from naive CD4+ T cells from blood. The clonotype originates from a woman younger than 35 in good health.

This chain's CDR3 is CASSRRLAGVHHEQFF. CDR3 coding DNA: TGTGCCAGTAGTAGAAGACTAGCGGGAGTTCACCATGAGCAGTTCTTC. The chain has TRBV19 and TRBJ2-1; 12 bases line up with TRBD2. Trimming took 4 bases from V and 8 from J; bases not matched to a gene: 9. There are 16 residues in the CDR3. Germline V CDR1 and CDR2: LNHDA, SQIVND (reference sequence). Variable domain in full (rest from reference TRBV19 and TRBJ2-1): DGGITQSPKYLFRKEGQNVTLSCEQNLNHDAMYWYRQDPGQGLRLIYYSQIVNDFQKGDIAEGYSVSREKKESFPLTVTSAQKNPTAFYLCASSRRLAGVHHEQFFGPGTRLTVL.